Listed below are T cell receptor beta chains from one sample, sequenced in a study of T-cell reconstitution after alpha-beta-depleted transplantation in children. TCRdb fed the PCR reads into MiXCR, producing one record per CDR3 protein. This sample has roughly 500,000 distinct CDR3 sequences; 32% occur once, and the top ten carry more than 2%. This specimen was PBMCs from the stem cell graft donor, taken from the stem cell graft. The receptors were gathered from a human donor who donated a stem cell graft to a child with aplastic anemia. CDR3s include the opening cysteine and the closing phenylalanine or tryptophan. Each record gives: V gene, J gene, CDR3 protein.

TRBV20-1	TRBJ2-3	CSARSPGAPVRVADTQYF
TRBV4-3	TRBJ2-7	CASSPVTSGSYEQYF
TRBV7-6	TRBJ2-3	CASSLETADTQYF
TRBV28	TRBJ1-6	CASSFKGAGVGSPLHF
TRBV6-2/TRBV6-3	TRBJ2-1	CASSQGLAGAHEQFF
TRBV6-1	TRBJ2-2	CASTVTGTGELFF
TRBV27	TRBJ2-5	CASSNRGGVETQYF
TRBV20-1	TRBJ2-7	CSAAPGLAGAYSYEQYF
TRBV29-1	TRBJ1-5	CSAKTSGVGLGGQPQHF
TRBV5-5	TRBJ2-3	CASSLVGQGADTQYF
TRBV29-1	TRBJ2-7	CSVEETRVQYF
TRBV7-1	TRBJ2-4	CASSSGGTDIQYF
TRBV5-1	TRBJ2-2	CASSLGQAKAGELFF
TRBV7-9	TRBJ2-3	CASSLDEGDTQYF
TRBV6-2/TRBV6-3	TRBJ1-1	CASSYYGEAFF
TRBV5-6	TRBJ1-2	CASSLGTGGSSDGYTF
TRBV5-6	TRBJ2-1	CASSFRGLASNEQFF
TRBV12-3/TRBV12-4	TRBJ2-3	CASSYQAGGTQYF
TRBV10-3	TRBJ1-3	CAISGGRGKSSGNTIYF
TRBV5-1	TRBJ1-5	CASSLVSGMGQPQHF
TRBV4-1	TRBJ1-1	CASSQDPTGNTEAFF
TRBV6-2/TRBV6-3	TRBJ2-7	CASSYSGVGQYF
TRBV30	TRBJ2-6	CAWSGPFSGANVLTF
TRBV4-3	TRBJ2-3	CASSQVRHLELGFTDTQYF
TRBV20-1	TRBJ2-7	CSARLLAGADEQYF
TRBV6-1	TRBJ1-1	CASRTSDYTEAFF
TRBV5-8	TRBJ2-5	CASSSTTLRTVQETQYF
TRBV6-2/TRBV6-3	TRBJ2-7	CASSSGPTVGPYEQYF
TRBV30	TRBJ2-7	CAWSVASGLYEQYF
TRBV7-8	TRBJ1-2	CASSQFTARQGFLHSGYTF
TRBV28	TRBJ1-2	CASSLTGGGDGYTF
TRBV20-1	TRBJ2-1	CSARAASGSPDEQFF
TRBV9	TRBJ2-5	CASSVASASVTQYF